The 3 T cell receptor beta chains given below trace back to one sample, sequenced in a study of shared clonotypes between healthy human individuals. This table comes from immunoSEQ multiplex PCR, and its TCRdb copy is limited to in-frame clones, with some not included. The table records some 2.4 million clones, roughly 93% of them present only once. Sequenced input: naive CD4+ T cells from PBMCs. Subset denoted: CD45RA+ positively selected. The source of these receptors is a man aged 18 to 29 in good health. Some clones in this sample may be carry-over from other donors' samples.

In its sample, this clone was seen a few times. The chain carries TRBV6-4 and TRBJ1-5; D is ambiguous. Germline V lookup: CDR1 MRHNA, CDR2 SNTAGT. This CDR3 region has 13 residues. V dropped 3 bases and J dropped 6 bases, with 9 bases sitting between them. CDR3 region: CASSEVLGQPQHF. CDR3 nucleotides: TGTGCCAGCAGTGAAGTTCTGGGTCAGCCCCAGCATTTT.

This sequence joins TRBV5-1 and TRBJ2-1; 8 positions agree with TRBD2. This CDR3 is 18 amino acids long. CDR1 is SGHRS, CDR2 YFSETQ, per germline. The ends lost 3 bases at V and 4 bases at J; junction bases unmatched: 15. The CDR3, as DNA: TGCGCCAGCAGCTCGCTGGGTAACAGCGGGAGAGGGTACAATGAGCAGTTCTTC. Its translation is CASSSLGNSGRGYNEQFF.

V and J are TRBV30 and TRBJ2-6, with TRBD1 matching 8 bases. J gave up 4 bases and V 2 bases, and 4 bases lay outside the gene matches. CDR3 size: 15 residues. CDR1 GTSNPN and CDR2 SVGIG come from the germline V gene (reference sequence). The CDR3 DNA reads TGTGCCTGGAGTAGGACAGGGTCCGGGGCCAACGTCCTGACTTTC. It yields the protein CAWSRTGSGANVLTF.